One sample yielded the 26 T cell receptor beta chains listed below, sequenced in a study of CD8+CD57+ T cells in acquired aplastic anemia. The authors sequenced patients whose flow cytometry had shown CD8+CD57+ cell expansion. Genomic DNA served as template for TCR beta VDJ and CDR3 profiling. TCRdb processed the reads anew with MiXCR; each CDR3 protein has one entry. The sample has 190,000 or so distinct CDR3 sequences; over 40% are singletons. Input material: sorted CD4+, CD8+, or CD8+CD57+ T cells (not recorded which) from PBMCs. Receptors were obtained from a human donor with aplastic anemia.

This clonotype was picked up many times. The CDR3 coding sequence is TGTGCCAGCAGTCTCGACAGGGGGCAATCAGATACGCAGTATTTT. Its protein is CASSLDRGQSDTQYF. This rearrangement joins TRBV13 to TRBJ2-3, with 10 bases aligning to TRBD1. This CDR3 has 15 residues. Unmatched junction bases numbered 7, after V lost 6 bases and J lost 4 bases. Germline V CDR1 and CDR2: PRHDT, FYEKMQ (reference sequence).

A remark on this clonotype: An end of the junction differs from the germline gene, which may be a read error. The V gene is TRBV10-2, the J gene TRBJ1-1, with D maybe TRBD1 (6 bases). Looked up from germline, CDR1 is WSHSY and CDR2 is SAAADI. The CDR3 sequence is 14 residues long. The CDR3 spells CASGENRVATEAFF. CDR3 in DNA: TGCGCCAGCGGTGAGAACAGGGTTGCGACTGAAGCTTTCTTT.

In this sample, this clonotype turned up once. This chain uses TRBV11-2 with TRBJ1-6; weak D call: TRBD1 (5 bases). This CDR3 is built from 17 residues. Trimming left V 1 base short and J 2 bases short, with 12 bases between. CDR1 is SGHAT and CDR2 is FQNNGV in the germline V gene. CDR3 in DNA: TGTGCCAGCAGCTTAGTAACAGGACGCGCCTATAATTCACCCCTCCACTTT. The encoded protein is CASSLVTGRAYNSPLHF.

In this sample, this clonotype turned up many times. The chain couples TRBV5-5 to TRBJ1-5; TRBD1 aligns across 9 bases. J lost 7 bases, V lost 0 bases, and 2 bases had no gene match. CDR3 length: 14 amino acids. CDR1 and CDR2 (germline): SGHKS, YYEKEE (reference sequence). The DNA of the CDR3 is TGTGCCAGCAGCTTGGGACAGGGGGGACAGCCCCAGCATTTT. It specifies CASSLGQGGQPQHF.

This clonotype has at least ten counts. The chain combines TRBV4-3 with TRBJ1-5, with no clear D. The CDR3 covers 15 residues. With 0 bases removed from V and 4 bases from J, the gap between germline ends came to 10 bases. Germline V lookup: CDR1 LGHNA, CDR2 YSLEER. The CDR3 nucleotides are TGCGCCAGCAGCCAAGAAGCAGTAGCTAATCAGCCCCAGCATTTT. Protein sequence: CASSQEAVANQPQHF.

This clonotype was detected ten times or more. This sequence joins TRBV7-2 and TRBJ2-5; TRBD2 matches 10 bases. From germline, CDR1 is SGHTA and CDR2 FQGNSA. V lost 3 bases, J lost 5 bases, and 6 bases stayed unmatched. The CDR3 extends over 15 amino acids. The CDR3 DNA reads TGTGCCAGCAGCTTCCAGGGACTAGCGAAGGAGACCCAGTACTTC. This encodes CASSFQGLAKETQYF. The variable domain in full, with the rest retrieved from reference TRBV7-2 and TRBJ2-5, is GAGVSQSPSNKVTEKGKDVELRCDPISGHTALYWYRQSLGQGLEFLIYFQGNSAPDKSGLPSDRFSAERTGGSVSTLTIQRTQQEDSAVYLCASSFQGLAKETQYFGPGTRLLVL.

This clonotype was seen many times. This chain uses TRBV19 with TRBJ1-5; a weak D match, TRBD1 (5 bases). CDR1 LNHDA and CDR2 SQIVND come from the germline V gene (reference sequence). This CDR3 has 16 amino acids. Trimming stripped 3 bases from V and 6 bases from J, with 18 bases between. The CDR3 protein is CASSMIGSGLSQPQHF. CDR3 nucleotide sequence: TGTGCCAGTAGTATGATAGGGTCGGGGCTTAGTCAGCCCCAGCATTTT.

In regard to this clonotype: A junction end diverges from the germline sequence, so it may reflect a read error. The chain recombines TRBV2 with TRBJ1-6; 7 nucleotides align to TRBD1. Germline loops: CDR1 SNHLY, CDR2 FYNNEI. The CDR3 contains 12 residues. The CDR3 region is CTRQGNNSPLHF. CDR3 sequence (DNA): TGTACCAGACAGGGAAATAATTCACCCCTCCACTTT.

The chain joins TRBV7-2 to TRBJ2-7; 8 positions agree with TRBD1. CDR1 SGHTA and CDR2 FQGNSA come from the germline V gene. J gave up 3 bases and V 3 bases, and 4 bases lay outside the gene matches. The CDR3 is 14 residues long. The DNA of the CDR3 is TGTGCCAGCAGCTTTGGACAGGGTCACTACGAGCAGTACTTC. Protein sequence: CASSFGQGHYEQYF.

This clonotype came up many times. This rearrangement joins TRBV7-2 to TRBJ2-7, with 7 bases that match TRBD1. Germline CDR1 and CDR2: SGHTA and FQGNSA. This CDR3 region has 13 residues. The V segment lost 5 bases and the J segment 4 bases; nucleotides outside the gene matches: 5. CDR3 amino acids: CASSRGTEYEQYF. CDR3 sequence (DNA): TGTGCCAGCAGCCGAGGGACAGAATACGAGCAGTACTTC.

This clonotype has at least ten counts. This rearrangement joins TRBV7-2 to TRBJ2-7, with 8 bases matching TRBD1. The CDR3 totals 13 residues. Per the germline V gene, CDR1 is SGHTA and CDR2 is FQGNSA. The ends lost 5 bases at V and 4 bases at J; junction bases unmatched: 4. The CDR3 loop is CASSQQGVYEQYF. The CDR3 nucleotides are TGTGCCAGCAGCCAACAGGGGGTGTACGAGCAGTACTTC.

This clonotype was detected only a few times. The genes are TRBV2 and TRBJ1-1; D is ambiguous. CDR3 length equals 13 residues. Germline V gene data show CDR1 as SNHLY and CDR2 as FYNNEI. The ends were cut back, 8 bases at V and 6 bases at J, with 16 bases in the middle. The CDR3 protein is CASESWSRPEAFF. The CDR3, as DNA: TGTGCCAGCGAATCTTGGAGTCGCCCTGAAGCTTTCTTT. Using reference TRBV2 and TRBJ1-1 for the parts outside the CDR3, the full variable domain is EPEVTQTPSHQVTQMGQEVILRCVPISNHLYFYWYRQILGQKVEFLVSFYNNEISEKSEIFDDQFSVERPDGSNFTLKIRSTKLEDSAMYFCASESWSRPEAFFGQGTRLTVV.

This clonotype was recorded many times. V and J are TRBV19 and TRBJ1-1; 8 nucleotides match TRBD1. The germline V gene encodes CDR1 LNHDA and CDR2 SQIVND (reference sequence). The CDR3 covers 13 residues. After removal of 7 bases from V and 4 bases from J, the junction contained 5 bases not matched to a gene. In DNA, the CDR3 is TGTGCCAGTAAGCCGACAGGGGCCACTGAAGCTTTCTTT. Translating it yields CASKPTGATEAFF.

CDR3 region: CASSGPLAGEYNEQFF. CDR3 nucleotide sequence: TGTGCCAGCAGCGGGCCACTAGCGGGGGAGTACAATGAGCAGTTCTTC. The genes are TRBV5-4 and TRBJ2-1, with 11 bases matching TRBD2. Looked up from germline, CDR1 is SGHNT and CDR2 is YYREEE (reference sequence). The V segment lost 4 bases and the J segment 4 bases; nucleotides outside the gene matches: 7. CDR3 length: 16 amino acids. The full variable domain, with the rest looked up from reference TRBV5-4 and TRBJ2-1, is ETGVTQSPTHLIKTRGQQVTLRCSSQSGHNTVSWYQQALGQGPQFIFQYYREEENGRGNFPPRFSGLQFPNYSSELNVNALELDDSALYLCASSGPLAGEYNEQFFGPGTRLTVL.

This clonotype was observed at least ten times. One end of the junction varies from germline; a read error may be responsible. The chain links TRBV7-6 to TRBJ2-7; D tentatively reads TRBD1 or TRBD2 (5 bases each). CDR1 is SGHVS and CDR2 is FNYEAQ in the germline V gene. CDR3 size: 13 residues. The CDR3 nucleotides read TGTGCCAGCAGCTTAATCGGTGAGGGGCGATGGGACTTC. Its translation is CASSLIGEGRWDF.

Many counts were recorded for this clonotype. V gene TRBV2 combines with J gene TRBJ2-7, with TRBD1 identical over 8 bases. J gave up 9 bases and V 3 bases, and 4 bases lay outside the gene matches. The CDR3 length is 12 residues. The germline gives CDR1 SNHLY, CDR2 FYNNEI. For the CDR3, the DNA is TGTGCCAGCAGTGACAGGGGGCGAGGGCAGTACTTC. Its protein product is CASSDRGRGQYF.

The chain joins TRBV5-1 to TRBJ2-6; D is possibly TRBD1 (6 bases). This CDR3 is 15 amino acids long. Trimming took 4 bases from V and 2 from J, leaving 10 bases between them. In germline, CDR1 is SGHRS, CDR2 YFSETQ. CDR3 in amino acids: CASSPDRTGANVLTF. The CDR3 DNA sequence: TGCGCCAGCAGCCCTGACAGGACTGGGGCCAACGTCCTGACTTTC.

The V and J genes are TRBV10-3 and TRBJ2-6; TRBD2 might be the D (6 bases). Trimming took 10 bases from V and 4 from J, leaving 20 bases between them. Germline-derived CDR1 and CDR2 are ENHRY and SYGVKD. The CDR3 has 16 residues. The CDR3 spells CASNRDSVIGANVLTF. The CDR3 nucleotides read TGTGCCAGCAATCGGGACTCAGTTATCGGGGCCAACGTCCTGACTTTC.

Judged by abundance, this clonotype is medium-sized. The J gene is TRBJ2-1, the V gene TRBV15; 10 positions match TRBD2. Unmatched junction bases numbered 5, after V lost 4 bases and J lost 5 bases. The CDR3 covers 15 residues. Germline lookup yields CDR1 LNHNV and CDR2 YYDKDF (reference sequence). Written as DNA, the CDR3 is TGTGCCACCAGCACGCGGACTAGCGGAGACAATGAGCAGTTCTTC. Translated: CATSTRTSGDNEQFF.

The J gene is TRBJ2-7, the V gene TRBV10-3, with 11 bases matching TRBD2. The CDR3 extends over 16 amino acids. V was pared by 3 bases and J by 1 base, with 5 bases of the junction left unmatched. Looked up from germline, CDR1 is ENHRY and CDR2 is SYGVKD. The CDR3 DNA sequence: TGTGCCATCAGTGATTTGACTAGCGGGGCTTCCTACGAGCAGTACTTC. Protein: CAISDLTSGASYEQYF.

The chain recombines TRBV28 with TRBJ1-2; tentative D call: TRBD1 (6 bases). This CDR3 has 15 amino acids. Trimming left V 5 bases short and J 7 bases short, with 20 bases between. Germline V gene lookup returns CDR1 MDHEN and CDR2 SYDVKM. The CDR3 sequence is CASSMRAGGVSGYTF. The CDR3 nucleotides read TGTGCCAGCAGTATGCGAGCGGGGGGCGTCTCTGGCTACACCTTC.

Of note for this clonotype: One junction end disagrees with the germline gene, perhaps due to a read error. This chain joins TRBV10-3 and TRBJ1-1; D not certain. Germline lookup yields CDR1 ENHRY and CDR2 SYGVKD. This CDR3 region has 13 residues. The CDR3 spells CAISYSSGERALF. The CDR3 nucleotides are TGTGCCATCAGTTACTCGTCCGGGGAACGGGCTCTCTTT.

The chain links TRBV6-5 to TRBJ1-1; maybe TRBD1 (6 bases). CDR3 length: 17 residues. Trimming left V 4 bases short and J 0 bases short, with 18 bases between. The germline CDR1 and CDR2 sequences are MNHEY and SVGAGI. The DNA for the CDR3 is TGTGCCAGCAGTTTTGGAGGGACATCCCTGATGAACACTGAAGCTTTCTTT. Protein: CASSFGGTSLMNTEAFF.

The CDR3 here is CATSAPGLNQPQHF. In nucleotides, the CDR3 is TGTGCCACCAGCGCTCCAGGGTTGAATCAGCCCCAGCATTTT. The V gene is TRBV24-1, the J gene TRBJ1-5; tentative D call: TRBD1 (5 bases). Per germline, CDR1 KGHDR and CDR2 SFDVKD. The V end lost 7 bases, the J end lost 4 bases, and 13 bases lay between the germline ends. The CDR3 extends over 14 amino acids.

This clonotype came up many times. This sequence joins TRBV14 and TRBJ1-1; 7 positions agree with TRBD1. The V gene end was trimmed by 2 bases and the J gene end by 0 bases; junction bases not matched to a gene: 9. This CDR3 contains 17 residues. Germline-derived CDR1 and CDR2 are SGHDN and FVKESK. CDR3 nucleotides: TGTGCCAGCAGCCAAAGGGCCAGGGGGGTATTGAACACTGAAGCTTTCTTT. This translates into CASSQRARGVLNTEAFF.

In this sample, this clonotype turned up once. For the CDR3, the DNA is TGTGCCAGCAGTGAAGTTCCTAGCGGGAACTATGGCTACACCTTC. Protein: CASSEVPSGNYGYTF. The chain links TRBV2 to TRBJ1-2; D remains unclear. V lost 1 base, J lost 2 bases, and 11 bases lay in between. Germline V CDR1 and CDR2: SNHLY, FYNNEI. This CDR3 spans 15 amino acids.